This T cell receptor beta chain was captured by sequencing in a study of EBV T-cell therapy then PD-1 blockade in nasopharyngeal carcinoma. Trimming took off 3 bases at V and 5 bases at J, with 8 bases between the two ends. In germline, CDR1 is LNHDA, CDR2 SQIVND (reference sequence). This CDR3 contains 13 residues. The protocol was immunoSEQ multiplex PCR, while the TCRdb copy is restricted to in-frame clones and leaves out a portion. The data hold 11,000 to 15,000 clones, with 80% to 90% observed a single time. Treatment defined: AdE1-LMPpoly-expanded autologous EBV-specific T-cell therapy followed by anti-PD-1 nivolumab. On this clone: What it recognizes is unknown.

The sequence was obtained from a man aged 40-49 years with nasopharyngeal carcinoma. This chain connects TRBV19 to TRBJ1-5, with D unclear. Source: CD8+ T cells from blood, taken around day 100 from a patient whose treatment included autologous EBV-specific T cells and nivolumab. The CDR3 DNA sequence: TGTGCCAGTAGTATTTTTTGGGATCAGCCCCAGCATTTT. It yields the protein CASSIFWDQPQHF.